The sequence of this T cell receptor beta chain was determined in a study of identical twins. Whole-study findings and limits: Fewer insertions characterized abundant cord blood beta clonotypes, whereas memory repertoires showed none.

This clonotype was detected a few times. Its antigen is still unknown. TCRdb used MiXCR to reprocess the 5' RACE reads, holding one entry per CDR3 protein. The sample has some 660,000 distinct CDR3 sequences, 8.5% to 9% seen once. The germline V gene has CDR1 SNHLY and CDR2 FYNNEI. Between the trimmed V and J ends, which lost 7 bases and 1 base, there was a span of 16 bases. This CDR3 region has 15 residues. The same sample was also used in a study of yellow fever vaccine responses in identical twins.

This clonotype originated in a young woman in good health. Sequences were obtained from PBMCs. V is TRBV2 and J is TRBJ1-2; a weak D match, TRBD1 (5 bases). CDR3 region: CASNTPRQSNYGYTF. For the CDR3, the DNA is TGTGCCAGCAACACGCCCCGACAGAGTAACTATGGCTACACCTTC.